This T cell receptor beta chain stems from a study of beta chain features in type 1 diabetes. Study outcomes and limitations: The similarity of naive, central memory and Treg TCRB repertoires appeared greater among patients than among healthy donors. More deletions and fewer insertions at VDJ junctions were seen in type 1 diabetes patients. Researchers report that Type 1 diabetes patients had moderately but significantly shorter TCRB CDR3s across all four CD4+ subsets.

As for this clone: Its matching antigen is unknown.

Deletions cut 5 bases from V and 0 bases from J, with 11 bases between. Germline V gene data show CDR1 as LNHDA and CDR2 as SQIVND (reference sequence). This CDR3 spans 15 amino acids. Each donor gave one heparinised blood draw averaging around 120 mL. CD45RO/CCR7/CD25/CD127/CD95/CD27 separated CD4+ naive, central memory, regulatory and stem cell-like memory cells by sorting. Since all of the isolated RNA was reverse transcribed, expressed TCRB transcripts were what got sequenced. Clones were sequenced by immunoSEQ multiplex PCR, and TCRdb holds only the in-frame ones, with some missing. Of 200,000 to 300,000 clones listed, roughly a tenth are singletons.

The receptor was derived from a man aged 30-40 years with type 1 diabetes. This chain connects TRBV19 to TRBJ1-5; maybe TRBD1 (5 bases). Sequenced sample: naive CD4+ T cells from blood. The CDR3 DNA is TGTGCCAGTAGTCGACCAAGGGGTAGCAATCAGCCCCAGCATTTT. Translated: CASSRPRGSNQPQHF.